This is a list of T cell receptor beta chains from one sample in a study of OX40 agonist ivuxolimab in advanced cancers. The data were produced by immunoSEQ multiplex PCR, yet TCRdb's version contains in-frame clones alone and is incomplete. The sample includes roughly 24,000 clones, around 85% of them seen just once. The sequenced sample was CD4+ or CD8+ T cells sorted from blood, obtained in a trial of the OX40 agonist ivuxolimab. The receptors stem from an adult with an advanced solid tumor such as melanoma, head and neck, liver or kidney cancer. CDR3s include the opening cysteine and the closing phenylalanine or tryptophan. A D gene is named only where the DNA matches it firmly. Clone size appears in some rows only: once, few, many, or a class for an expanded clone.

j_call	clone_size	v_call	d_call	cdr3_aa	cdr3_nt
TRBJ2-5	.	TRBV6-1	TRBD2	CASNGGGQETQYF	TGTGCCAGCAATGGGGGGGGGCAAGAGACCCAGTACTTC
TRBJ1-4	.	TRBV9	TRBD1	CASTTGGSEKLFF	TGTGCCAGTACGACAGGGGGAAGTGAAAAACTGTTTTTT
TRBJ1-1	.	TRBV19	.	CASSVGTEAFF	TGTGCCAGTAGCGTAGGCACTGAAGCTTTCTTT
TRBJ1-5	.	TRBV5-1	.	CASSLWAGDQPQHF	TGCGCCAGCAGCTTGTGGGCAGGGGATCAGCCCCAGCATTTT
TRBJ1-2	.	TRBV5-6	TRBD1	CASSLVTAGTADGYTF	TGTGCCAGCAGCTTAGTAACAGCCGGGACAGCGGACGGCTACACCTTC
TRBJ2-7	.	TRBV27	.	CASSPRNLLYEQYF	TGTGCCAGCAGCCCCCGGAACCTTCTCTACGAGCAGTACTTC
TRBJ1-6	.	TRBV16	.	CASSQPLPHRETNSPLHF	TGTGCCAGCAGCCAACCTCTGCCCCACAGGGAGACGAATTCACCCCTCCACTTT
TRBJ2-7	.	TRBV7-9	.	CASILSGKPYEQYF	TGTGCCAGCATACTTAGTGGGAAACCCTACGAGCAGTACTTC
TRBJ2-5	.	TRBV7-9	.	CASSLAENSYQETQYF	TGTGCCAGCAGCTTAGCGGAAAACAGCTACCAAGAGACCCAGTACTTC
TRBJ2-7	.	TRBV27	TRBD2	CASSYQAGAPYEQYF	TGTGCCAGCAGTTACCAAGCGGGAGCACCCTACGAGCAGTACTTC
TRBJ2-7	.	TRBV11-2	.	CASSPQGGQDEQYF	TGTGCCAGCAGCCCCCAAGGTGGGCAGGACGAGCAGTACTTC
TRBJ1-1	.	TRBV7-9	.	CASSLSFPNTEAFF	TGTGCCAGCAGCTTATCCTTCCCAAACACTGAAGCTTTCTTT
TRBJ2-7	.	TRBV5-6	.	CASSRGVNSYEQYF	TGTGCCAGCAGCCGCGGGGTCAACTCCTACGAGCAGTACTTC
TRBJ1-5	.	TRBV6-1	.	CASSLDAPNGQPQHF	TGTGCCAGCAGTCTGGACGCCCCAAACGGTCAGCCCCAGCATTTT
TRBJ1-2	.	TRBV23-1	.	CASSQYRGCGYTF	TGCGCCAGCAGTCAATATCGGGGATGTGGCTACACCTTC
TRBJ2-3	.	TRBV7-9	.	CASSLVKGDTQYF	TGTGCCAGCAGCTTAGTGAAGGGAGATACGCAGTATTTT
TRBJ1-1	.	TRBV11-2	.	CASSPSPGVQNTEAFF	TGTGCCAGCAGCCCATCCCCCGGAGTTCAGAACACTGAAGCTTTCTTT
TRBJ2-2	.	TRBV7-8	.	CASIQGRAGELFF	TGTGCCAGCATCCAGGGAAGGGCCGGGGAGCTGTTTTTT
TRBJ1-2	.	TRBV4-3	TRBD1	CASSPDRAPNYGYTF	TGCGCCAGCAGCCCGGACAGGGCTCCTAACTATGGCTACACCTTC
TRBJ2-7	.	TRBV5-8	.	CASSLGVGARAYEQYF	TGTGCCAGCAGCTTGGGGGTGGGGGCGCGTGCCTACGAGCAGTACTTC
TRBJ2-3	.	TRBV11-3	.	CASSLEGGGSDTQYF	TGTGCCAGCAGCTTAGAAGGAGGGGGCTCAGATACGCAGTATTTT
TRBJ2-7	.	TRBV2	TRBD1	CASSPYPDRVGYEQYF	TGTGCCAGCAGCCCCTATCCGGACAGGGTAGGCTACGAGCAGTACTTC
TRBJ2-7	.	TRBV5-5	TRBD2	CASSLLGLAGTYEQYF	TGTGCCAGCAGCTTGCTGGGACTAGCGGGGACCTACGAGCAGTACTTC
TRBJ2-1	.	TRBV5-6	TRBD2	CASSLPGTSNYNEQFF	TGTGCCAGCAGCTTGCCGGGGACTAGCAACTACAATGAGCAGTTCTTC
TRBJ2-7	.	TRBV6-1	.	CASSIQDDYEQYF	TGTGCCAGCAGCATACAGGATGACTACGAGCAGTACTTC
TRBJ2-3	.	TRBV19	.	CASIGPEVDTQYF	TGTGCCAGTATAGGACCCGAGGTAGATACGCAGTATTTT
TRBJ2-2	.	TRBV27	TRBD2	CASSFLAGITGELFF	TGTGCCAGCAGTTTCCTAGCGGGAATCACCGGGGAGCTGTTTTTT
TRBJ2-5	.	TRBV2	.	CASSESLEDQETPYF	TGTGCCAGCAGTGAGTCCCTAGAGGACCAAGAGACCCCGTACTTC
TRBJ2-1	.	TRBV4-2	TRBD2	CASSPPAGGHNEQFF	TGTGCCAGCAGCCCTCCAGCGGGGGGTCACAATGAGCAGTTCTTC
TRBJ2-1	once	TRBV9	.	CASSVSGRSYNEQFF	TGTGCCAGCAGCGTATCGGGACGGTCCTACAATGAGCAGTTCTTC
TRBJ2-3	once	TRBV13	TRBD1	CASSSPGQGAADTQYF	TGTGCCAGCAGCTCACCGGGACAGGGGGCTGCAGATACGCAGTATTTT
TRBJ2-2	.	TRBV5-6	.	CASSLTGNTGELFF	TGTGCCAGCAGCTTAACGGGGAACACCGGGGAGCTGTTTTTT
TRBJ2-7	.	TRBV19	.	CASSSLDRQVAYEQYF	TGTGCCAGTAGTAGCCTCGACAGACAAGTCGCCTACGAGCAGTACTTC
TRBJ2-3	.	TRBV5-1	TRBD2	CASRSSGAQGDTQYF	TGCGCCAGCAGGAGTAGCGGGGCCCAAGGAGATACGCAGTATTTT
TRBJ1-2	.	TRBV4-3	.	CASSQGASLGYGYTF	TGCGCCAGCAGCCAAGGGGCCAGTCTTGGCTATGGCTACACCTTC
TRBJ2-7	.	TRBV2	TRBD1	CASLEGGRDLPSYEQYF	TGTGCCAGCCTCGAAGGGGGCCGGGACCTTCCCTCCTACGAGCAGTACTTC
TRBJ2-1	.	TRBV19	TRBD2	CASSSLLAGYENEQFF	TGTGCCAGTAGTTCGCTACTAGCGGGATATGAGAATGAGCAGTTCTTC
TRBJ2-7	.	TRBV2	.	CASSGYEQYF	TGTGCCAGCAGTGGGTACGAGCAGTACTTC
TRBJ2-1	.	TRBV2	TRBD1	CASSPRDRSYNEQFF	TGTGCCAGCAGTCCTCGGGACAGGAGCTACAATGAGCAGTTCTTC